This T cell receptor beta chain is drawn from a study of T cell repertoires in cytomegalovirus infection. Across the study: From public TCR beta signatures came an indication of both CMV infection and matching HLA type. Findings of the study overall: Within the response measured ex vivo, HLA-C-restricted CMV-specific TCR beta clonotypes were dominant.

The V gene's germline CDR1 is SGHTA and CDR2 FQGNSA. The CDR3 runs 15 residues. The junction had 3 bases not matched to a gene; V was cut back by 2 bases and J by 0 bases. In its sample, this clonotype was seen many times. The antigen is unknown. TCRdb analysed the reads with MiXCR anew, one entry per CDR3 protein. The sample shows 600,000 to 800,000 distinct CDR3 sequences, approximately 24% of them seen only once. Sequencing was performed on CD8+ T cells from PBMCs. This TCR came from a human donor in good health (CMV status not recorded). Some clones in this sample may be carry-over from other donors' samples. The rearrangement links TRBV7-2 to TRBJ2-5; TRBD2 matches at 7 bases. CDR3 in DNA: TGTGCCAGCAGCTTAAATAGCGGGTACCAAGAGACCCAGTACTTC. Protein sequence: CASSLNSGYQETQYF.